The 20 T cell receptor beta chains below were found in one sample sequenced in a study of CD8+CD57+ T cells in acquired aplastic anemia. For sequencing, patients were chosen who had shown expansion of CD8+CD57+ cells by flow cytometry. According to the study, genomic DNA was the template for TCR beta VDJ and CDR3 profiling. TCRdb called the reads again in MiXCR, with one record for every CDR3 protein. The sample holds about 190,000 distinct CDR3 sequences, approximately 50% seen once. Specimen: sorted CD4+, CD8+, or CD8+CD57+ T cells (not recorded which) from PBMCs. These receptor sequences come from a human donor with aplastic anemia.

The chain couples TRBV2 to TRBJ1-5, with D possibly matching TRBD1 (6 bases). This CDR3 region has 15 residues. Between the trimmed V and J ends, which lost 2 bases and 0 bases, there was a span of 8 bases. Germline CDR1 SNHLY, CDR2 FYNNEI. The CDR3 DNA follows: TGTGCCAGCAGTGAAAGGACAGTTAGCAATCAGCCCCAGCATTTT. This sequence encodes CASSERTVSNQPQHF. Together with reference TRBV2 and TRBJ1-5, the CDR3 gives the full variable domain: EPEVTQTPSHQVTQMGQEVILRCVPISNHLYFYWYRQILGQKVEFLVSFYNNEISEKSEIFDDQFSVERPDGSNFTLKIRSTKLEDSAMYFCASSERTVSNQPQHFGDGTRLSIL.

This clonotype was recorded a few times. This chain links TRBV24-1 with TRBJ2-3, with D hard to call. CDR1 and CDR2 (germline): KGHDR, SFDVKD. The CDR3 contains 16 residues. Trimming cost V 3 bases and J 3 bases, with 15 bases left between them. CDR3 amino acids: CATSDLRVWGTDTQYF. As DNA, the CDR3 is TGTGCCACCAGTGATCTACGGGTTTGGGGAACAGATACGCAGTATTTT.

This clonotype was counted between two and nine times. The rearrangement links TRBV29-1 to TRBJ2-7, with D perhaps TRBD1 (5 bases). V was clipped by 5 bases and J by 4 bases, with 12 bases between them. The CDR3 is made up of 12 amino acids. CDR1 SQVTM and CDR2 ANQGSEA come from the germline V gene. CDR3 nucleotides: TGCAGCGTTTTGACAGCCGAGTACGAGCAGTACTTC. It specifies CSVLTAEYEQYF.

The CDR3 loop is CSVEDNLQGITNYGYTF. The CDR3 DNA reads TGCAGCGTTGAAGATAATCTTCAGGGGATAACTAACTATGGCTACACCTTC. The chain uses TRBV29-1 and TRBJ1-2; maybe TRBD1 (6 bases). The V end was cut by 0 bases, the J end by 0 bases, with 17 bases between. Germline V gives CDR1 SQVTM, CDR2 ANQGSEA. This CDR3 region has 17 residues. The complete variable domain, with remaining parts taken from reference TRBV29-1 and TRBJ1-2, reads SAVISQKPSRDICQRGTSLTIQCQVDSQVTMMFWYRQQPGQSLTLIATANQGSEATYESGFVIDKFPISRPNLTFSTLTVSNMSPEDSSIYLCSVEDNLQGITNYGYTFGSGTRLTVV.

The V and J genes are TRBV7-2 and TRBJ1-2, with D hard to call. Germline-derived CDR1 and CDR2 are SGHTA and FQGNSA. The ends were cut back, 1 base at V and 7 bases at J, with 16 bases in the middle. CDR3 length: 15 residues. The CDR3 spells CASSLVWPGEGGYTF. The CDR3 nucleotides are TGTGCCAGCAGCTTAGTTTGGCCAGGAGAAGGTGGCTACACCTTC.

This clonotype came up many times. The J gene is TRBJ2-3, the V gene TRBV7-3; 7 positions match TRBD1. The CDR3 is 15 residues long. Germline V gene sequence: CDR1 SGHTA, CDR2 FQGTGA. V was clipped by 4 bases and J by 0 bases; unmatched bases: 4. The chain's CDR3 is CASSSTGHSTDTQYF. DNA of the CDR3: TGTGCCAGCAGCTCGACAGGGCACAGCACAGATACGCAGTATTTT.

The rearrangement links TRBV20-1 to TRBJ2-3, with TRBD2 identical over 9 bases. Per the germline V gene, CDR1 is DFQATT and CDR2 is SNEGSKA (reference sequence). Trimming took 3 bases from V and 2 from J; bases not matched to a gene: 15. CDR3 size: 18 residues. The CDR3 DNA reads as TGCAGTGCTAGTGTCTGGTCCCGGCGGGGGGGGAACACAGATACGCAGTATTTT. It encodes CSASVWSRRGGNTDTQYF.

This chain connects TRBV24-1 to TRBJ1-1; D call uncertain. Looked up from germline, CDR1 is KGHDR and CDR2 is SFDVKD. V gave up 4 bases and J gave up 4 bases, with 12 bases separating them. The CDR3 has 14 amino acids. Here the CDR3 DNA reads TGTGCCACCAGTGACGGTCGGTCCGGCACTGAAGCTTTCTTT. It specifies CATSDGRSGTEAFF.

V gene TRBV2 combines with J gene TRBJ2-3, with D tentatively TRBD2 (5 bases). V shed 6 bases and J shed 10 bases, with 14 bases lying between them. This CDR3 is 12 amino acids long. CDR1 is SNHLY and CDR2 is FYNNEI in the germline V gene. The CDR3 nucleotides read TGTGCCAGCAGAGAGCTAGCTTGGGCGCAGTATTTT. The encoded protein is CASRELAWAQYF.

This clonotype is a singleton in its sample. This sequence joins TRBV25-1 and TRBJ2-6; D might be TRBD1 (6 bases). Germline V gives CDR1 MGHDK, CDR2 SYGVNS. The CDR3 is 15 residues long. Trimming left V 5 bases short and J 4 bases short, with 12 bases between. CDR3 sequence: CASSPERGGANVLTF. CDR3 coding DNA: TGTGCCAGCAGTCCAGAGAGGGGGGGGGCCAACGTCCTGACTTTC.

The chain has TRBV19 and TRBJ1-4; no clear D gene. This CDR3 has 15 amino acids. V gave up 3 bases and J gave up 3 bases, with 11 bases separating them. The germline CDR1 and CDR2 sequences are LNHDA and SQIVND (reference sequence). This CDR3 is CASSIWAAANEKLFF. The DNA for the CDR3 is TGTGCCAGTAGTATTTGGGCGGCAGCTAATGAAAAACTGTTTTTT.

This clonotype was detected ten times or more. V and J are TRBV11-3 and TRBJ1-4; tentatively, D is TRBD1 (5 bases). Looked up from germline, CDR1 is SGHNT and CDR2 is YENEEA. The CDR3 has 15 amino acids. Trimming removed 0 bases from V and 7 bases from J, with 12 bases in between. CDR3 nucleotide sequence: TGTGCCAGCAGCTTAGATGGTTTTGGGACTGAAAAACTGTTTTTT. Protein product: CASSLDGFGTEKLFF.

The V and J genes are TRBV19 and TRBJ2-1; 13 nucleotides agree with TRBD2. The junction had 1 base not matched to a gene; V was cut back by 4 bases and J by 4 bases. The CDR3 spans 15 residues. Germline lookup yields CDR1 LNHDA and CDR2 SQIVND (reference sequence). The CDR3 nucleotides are TGTGCCAGTAGTACGGGACTAGCGGGATACAATGAGCAGTTCTTC. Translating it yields CASSTGLAGYNEQFF.

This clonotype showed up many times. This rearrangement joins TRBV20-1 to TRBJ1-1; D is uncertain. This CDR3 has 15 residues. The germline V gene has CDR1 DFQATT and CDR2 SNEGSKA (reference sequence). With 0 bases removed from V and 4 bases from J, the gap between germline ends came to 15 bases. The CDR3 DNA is TGCAGTGCTAGAGACCCGACCCATTTTAGCACTGAAGCTTTCTTT. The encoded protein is CSARDPTHFSTEAFF.

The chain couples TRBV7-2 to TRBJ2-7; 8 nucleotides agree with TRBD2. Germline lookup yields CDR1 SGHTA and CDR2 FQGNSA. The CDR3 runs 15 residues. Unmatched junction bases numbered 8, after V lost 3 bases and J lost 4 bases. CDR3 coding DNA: TGTGCCAGCAGCTTTGTTACGGGGGGGCGTTACGAGCAGTACTTC. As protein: CASSFVTGGRYEQYF.

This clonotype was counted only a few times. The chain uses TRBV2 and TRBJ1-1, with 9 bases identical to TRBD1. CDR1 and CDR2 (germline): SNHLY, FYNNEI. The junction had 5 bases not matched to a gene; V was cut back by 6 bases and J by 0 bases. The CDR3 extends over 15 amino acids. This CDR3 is CASRARQGVNTEAFF. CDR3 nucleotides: TGTGCCAGCAGGGCGCGACAGGGGGTGAACACTGAAGCTTTCTTT. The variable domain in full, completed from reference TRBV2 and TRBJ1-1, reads EPEVTQTPSHQVTQMGQEVILRCVPISNHLYFYWYRQILGQKVEFLVSFYNNEISEKSEIFDDQFSVERPDGSNFTLKIRSTKLEDSAMYFCASRARQGVNTEAFFGQGTRLTVV.

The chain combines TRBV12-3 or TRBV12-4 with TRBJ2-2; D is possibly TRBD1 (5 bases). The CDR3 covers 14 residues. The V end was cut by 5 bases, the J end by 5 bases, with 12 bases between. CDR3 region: CASSPSTGTGELFF. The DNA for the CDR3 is TGTGCCAGCAGTCCTAGTACAGGAACCGGGGAGCTGTTTTTT.

The DNA of the CDR3 is TGCAGCGTTGGAGTGACAGGGGTTTTGAGTAATGAGCAGTTCTTC. As protein: CSVGVTGVLSNEQFF. The chain uses TRBV29-1 and TRBJ2-1, with 8 bases identical to TRBD1. Germline V gene lookup returns CDR1 SQVTM and CDR2 ANQGSEA. The length of the CDR3 is 15 residues. With V trimmed by 4 bases and J by 7 bases, 12 bases remained unmatched.

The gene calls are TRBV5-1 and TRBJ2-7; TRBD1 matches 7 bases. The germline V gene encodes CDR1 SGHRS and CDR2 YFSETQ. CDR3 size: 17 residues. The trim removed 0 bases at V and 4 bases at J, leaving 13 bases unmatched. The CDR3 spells CASSLGGMGARGYEQYF. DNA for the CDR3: TGCGCCAGCAGCTTGGGAGGGATGGGGGCCAGGGGGTACGAGCAGTACTTC.

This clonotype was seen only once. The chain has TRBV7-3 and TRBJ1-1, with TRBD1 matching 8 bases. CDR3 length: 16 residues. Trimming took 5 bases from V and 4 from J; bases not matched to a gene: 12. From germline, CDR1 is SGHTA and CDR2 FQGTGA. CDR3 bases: TGTGCCAGCAGCGCCTCAGGGGGCACCCGGAGCACTGAAGCTTTCTTT. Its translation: CASSASGGTRSTEAFF.